The 5 T cell receptor beta chains in this list originate from one sample, sequenced in a study of blood T cell repertoires in COVID-19 (dated by TCRdb to 2018 to 2021). The method behind the library was the immunoSEQ multiplex PCR assay. The source is immuneACCESS, and TCRdb retained only in-frame sequences with V and J called. Part of the clones is not carried over; for the studies checked, unresolved V genes explain less than half of this, and the remainder is unexplained. This sample gives approximately 80,000 clones in total; 65% to 85% of them show up just once. The ten largest clones add up to approximately 15% of the sample. Sequences were obtained from peripheral blood. Receptors originate from a man in his 70s with active or convalescent COVID-19.

This chain joins TRBV11-2 and TRBJ2-3; the D is unclear. This CDR3 is built from 15 residues. Germline V gene lookup returns CDR1 SGHAT and CDR2 FQNNGV. The germline V and J ends were trimmed by 1 base and 3 bases, with 11 bases remaining between them. CDR3 amino acids: CASSLAVEWTDTQYF. As DNA, the CDR3 is TGTGCCAGCAGCTTAGCGGTTGAATGGACAGATACGCAGTATTTT.

This clone was found once. This rearrangement joins TRBV15 to TRBJ2-2; D perhaps matches TRBD2 (7 bases). V was shortened by 4 bases and J by 2 bases, with 17 bases between the two germline ends. The V gene's germline CDR1 is LNHNV and CDR2 YYDKDF (reference sequence). The CDR3 covers 17 residues. CDR3 region: CATSTTGGGPNTGELFF. CDR3 DNA: TGTGCCACCAGCACGACGGGGGGCGGGCCTAACACCGGGGAGCTGTTTTTT.

This chain joins TRBV2 and TRBJ2-3, with 8 bases that match TRBD1. Germline values: CDR1 SNHLY, CDR2 FYNNEI. The CDR3 length is 14 residues. J was trimmed by 5 bases and V by 3 bases; bases with no gene match: 4. The CDR3 DNA reads TGTGCCAGCAGTGAGCAGGGGGCGGGAGATACGCAGTATTTT. It yields the protein CASSEQGAGDTQYF.

The V call is TRBV5-1, the J call TRBJ1-2; 7 nucleotides match TRBD1. The CDR3 has 16 amino acids. Trimming at V came to 1 base and at J to 5 bases, leaving 11 bases not matched to a gene. Germline V gene lookup returns CDR1 SGHRS and CDR2 YFSETQ. The CDR3 coding sequence is TGCGCCAGCAGCTTGTCCGGGACAGCCAATACTTATGGCTACACCTTC. It codes for CASSLSGTANTYGYTF.

The V and J genes are TRBV7-9 and TRBJ2-2; a weak D match, TRBD2 (5 bases). There are 16 residues in the CDR3. CDR1 SEHNR and CDR2 FQNEAQ come from the germline V gene (reference sequence). Trimming shortened V by 2 bases and J by 1 base, and 11 bases separated the two germline ends. The CDR3 sequence: CASSLSEVGNTGELFF. Here the CDR3 DNA reads TGTGCCAGCAGCTTATCGGAGGTTGGGAACACCGGGGAGCTGTTTTTT. Together with reference TRBV7-9 and TRBJ2-2, the CDR3 gives the full variable domain: DTGVSQNPRHKITKRGQNVTFRCDPISEHNRLYWYRQTLGQGPEFLTYFQNEAQLEKSRLLSDRFSAERPKGSFSTLEIQRTEQGDSAMYLCASSLSEVGNTGELFFGEGSRLTVL.